The text below deals with one TCR beta chain. What was sequenced were expressed TCRB transcripts, since all of the isolated RNA had been reverse transcribed. Assay used: immunoSEQ multiplex PCR; TCRdb lists only in-frame clones, some missing. The sample includes 120,000 to 150,000 clones, 6.9% of them seen just once. V was trimmed by 3 bases and J by 2 bases, leaving 8 bases between them. This CDR3 contains 15 residues. The germline CDR1 and CDR2 sequences are KGHSH and LQKENI. This sample is drawn from a study of beta chain features in type 1 diabetes. In the study overall: No patient-donor differences in age, gender, total cells or subset yield.

The chain has TRBV18 and TRBJ2-6; D not resolved. Sequencing was carried out using central memory CD4+ T cells from blood. This sequence was found in a woman between 25 and 40 years old in good health. CDR3 amino acids: CASSPDKTGANVLTF. The CDR3 region has the DNA TGTGCCAGCTCACCCGACAAAACTGGGGCCAACGTCCTGACTTTC.